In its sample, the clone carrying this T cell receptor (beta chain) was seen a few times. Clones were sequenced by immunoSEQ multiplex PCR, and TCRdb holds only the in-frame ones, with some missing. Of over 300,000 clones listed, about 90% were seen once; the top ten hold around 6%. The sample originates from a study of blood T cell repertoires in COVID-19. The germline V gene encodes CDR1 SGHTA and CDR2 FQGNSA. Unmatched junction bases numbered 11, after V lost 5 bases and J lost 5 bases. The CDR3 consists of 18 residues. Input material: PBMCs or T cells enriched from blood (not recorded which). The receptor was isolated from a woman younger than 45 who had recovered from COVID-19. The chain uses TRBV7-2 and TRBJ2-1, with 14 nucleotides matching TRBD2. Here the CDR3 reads CASSLGLAGGRIHNEQFF. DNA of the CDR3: TGTGCCAGCAGCCTCGGACTAGCGGGGGGCAGAATCCACAATGAGCAGTTCTTC.